This T cell receptor (beta chain) is drawn from a study of shared clonotypes between healthy human individuals. Only in-frame clones appear in the TCRdb table, and some are missing; sequencing was by immunoSEQ multiplex PCR. The data contain hundreds of thousands of clones, around 96% of them singletons. Regarding this clone: Its target is not known.

The study drew all its donors from Caucasian adults living in Nashville, Tennessee. Naive CD4+ cells were CD45RA-selected; the remaining cells were memory. The length of the CDR3 is 16 residues. Germline assignment: CDR1 SGHAT and CDR2 FQNNGV. The ends lost 4 bases at V and 6 bases at J; junction bases unmatched: 7. The study, taken as a whole, reports: Naive CD4 clonotypes were shared across a handful of donors at around 5.4%.

The sample consisted of naive CD4+ T cells sorted from blood. Subset defined: CD45RA+ positively selected. The V gene is TRBV11-2, the J gene TRBJ2-3, with TRBD2 matching over 13 bases. The clonotype was recovered from a woman aged 30 to 39 in good health. The CDR3 coding sequence is TGTGCCAGCAGCTGGGCCGGACTAGCGGGAGTTGATACGCAGTATTTT. Its protein product is CASSWAGLAGVDTQYF. The complete variable domain, with remaining parts taken from reference TRBV11-2 and TRBJ2-3, reads EAGVAQSPRYKIIEKRQSVAFWCNPISGHATLYWYQQILGQGPKLLIQFQNNGVVDDSQLPKDRFSAERLKGVDSTLKIQPAKLEDSAVYLCASSWAGLAGVDTQYFGPGTRLTVL.